The 27 T cell receptor beta chains listed next were all sequenced from one sample in a study of T cells after yellow fever vaccination. One entry per CDR3 protein results from TCRdb running MiXCR on the 5' RACE reads. The table has some 350,000 distinct CDR3 sequences, roughly 4% seen once. Sequenced here: PBMCs, sampled 5 days after the yellow fever booster vaccination. These receptors all stem from a man between 18 and 29 years old who received the YFV17D yellow fever vaccine.

This chain joins TRBV27 and TRBJ2-3; 7 bases map to TRBD2. The V segment lost 4 bases and the J segment 1 base; nucleotides outside the gene matches: 11. The CDR3 is 17 residues long. CDR1 is MNHEY, CDR2 SMNVEV, per germline (reference sequence). CDR3 bases: TGTGCCAGCAGTTATCTAGCGGCTCCAGACGGCACAGATACGCAGTATTTT. Protein: CASSYLAAPDGTDTQYF.

J is TRBJ1-2 and V is TRBV5-4; D not certain. Germline V gene lookup returns CDR1 SGHNT and CDR2 YYREEE (reference sequence). V lost 5 bases and J lost 8, with 10 bases in between. This CDR3 comprises 11 residues. The CDR3 loop is CASRDLGGYTF. DNA of the CDR3: TGTGCCAGCAGGGACCTGGGGGGCTACACCTTC.

This clonotype was seen only a few times. This sequence joins TRBV14 and TRBJ2-3, with 7 positions matching TRBD2. In germline, CDR1 is SGHDN, CDR2 FVKESK. The V gene end was trimmed by 5 bases and the J gene end by 2 bases; junction bases not matched to a gene: 4. This CDR3 region has 14 residues. CDR3 in DNA: TGTGCCAGCAGCAAACGGGACTACACAGATACGCAGTATTTT. It codes for CASSKRDYTDTQYF.

This clonotype was counted ten times or more. Compared with germline, one end of the junction differs, possibly owing to a read error. J is TRBJ1-1 and V is TRBV5-5; D is possibly TRBD1 (6 bases). The germline gives CDR1 SGHKS, CDR2 YYEKEE (reference sequence). The CDR3 runs to 12 residues. The CDR3 nucleotides are TGTGTCAGCAGCCACAGGGCTGGTGAAGCTTTCTTT. Translation gives CVSSHRAGEAFF.

The chain joins TRBV4-3 to TRBJ1-6, with a tentative D call TRBD1 (5 bases). The V gene lost 0 bases and the J gene lost 14 bases, with 20 bases spanning the gap. Germline-derived CDR1 and CDR2 are LGHNA and YSLEER. The CDR3 contains 16 residues. This CDR3 reads CASSQDISGSLSTLHF. The CDR3 nucleotides are TGCGCCAGCAGCCAAGATATTTCAGGGAGTCTTTCGACCCTCCACTTT.

This clonotype was detected ten times or more. The CDR3 reads CASVYGWGNEQFF. In nucleotides, the CDR3 is TGTGCCAGCGTATACGGGTGGGGCAATGAGCAGTTCTTC. This chain joins TRBV6-2 or TRBV6-3 and TRBJ2-1; D is undetermined. Germline CDR1 reads MNHEY; CDR2 reads SVGEGT. V was cut by 8 bases and J by 6 bases, with 14 bases left in between. The CDR3 runs 13 residues.

This clonotype has more than one count but fewer than ten. J is TRBJ2-2 and V is TRBV4-1, with a possible D match to TRBD1 (6 bases). The germline gives CDR1 MGHRA, CDR2 YSYEKL. The ends were cut back, 3 bases at V and 4 bases at J, with 12 bases in the middle. The CDR3 spans 15 residues. DNA for the CDR3: TGCGCCAGCAGCCAGCCGGGACAACGCACCGGGGAGCTGTTTTTT. Its protein is CASSQPGQRTGELFF.

This clonotype came up many times. The chain combines TRBV19 with TRBJ2-6, with a weak D call TRBD1 (5 bases). The CDR3 covers 14 residues. Germline V gives CDR1 LNHDA, CDR2 SQIVND (reference sequence). The germline V and J ends were trimmed by 3 bases and 2 bases, with 5 bases remaining between them. CDR3 nucleotide sequence: TGTGCCAGTAGTATCAGGGCTGGGGCCAACGTCCTGACTTTC. Translating it yields CASSIRAGANVLTF.

The chain is built from TRBV5-4 and TRBJ1-1, with D hard to call. The CDR3 loop spans 12 amino acids. CDR1 is SGHNT and CDR2 is YYREEE in the germline V gene (reference sequence). Trimming took 7 bases from V and 2 from J, leaving 9 bases between them. The CDR3 region is CASLGINTEAFF. The CDR3 DNA follows: TGTGCCAGCCTCGGTATAAACACTGAAGCTTTCTTT.

A few counts support this clonotype. The chain recombines TRBV5-1 with TRBJ2-2; D is unclear. Germline CDR1 and CDR2: SGHRS and YFSETQ. This CDR3 has 13 amino acids. The ends were cut back, 6 bases at V and 0 bases at J, with 6 bases in the middle. The CDR3 DNA reads as TGCGCCAGCACGATGGCGAACACCGGGGAGCTGTTTTTT. It is translated as CASTMANTGELFF.

CDR3: CASGRVRNTEAFF. The CDR3 region has the DNA TGTGCCAGCGGAAGGGTCCGGAACACTGAAGCTTTCTTT. The V and J genes are TRBV7-2 and TRBJ1-1, with unresolved D. This CDR3 has 13 residues. The germline V and J ends were trimmed by 8 bases and 1 base, with 11 bases remaining between them. Looked up from germline, CDR1 is SGHTA and CDR2 is FQGNSA.

This clonotype was seen ten or more times. A much larger clone is a single base away; this may be a read error. Here the CDR3 reads CASSLAGGDNEQFF. Here the CDR3 DNA reads TGCGCCAGCAGCTTGGCAGGGGGAGACAATGAGCAGTTCTTC. J is TRBJ2-1 and V is TRBV5-1, with TRBD1 identical over 7 bases. CDR3 length: 14 amino acids. The J segment lost 5 bases and the V segment lost 0 bases, leaving 2 bases of the junction unmatched. From germline, CDR1 is SGHRS and CDR2 YFSETQ.

The CDR3 sequence: CASSFLTGTGTEAFF. Here the CDR3 DNA reads TGTGCCAGCAGCTTCCTGACGGGGACGGGCACTGAAGCTTTCTTT. This chain connects TRBV7-2 to TRBJ1-1, with D tentatively TRBD1 (5 bases). The CDR3 is 15 amino acids. Trimming removed 3 bases at V and 4 bases at J, with 15 bases between. Germline CDR1 SGHTA, CDR2 FQGNSA.

This chain uses TRBV7-9 with TRBJ2-5, with 8 bases identical to TRBD2. V shed 2 bases and J 4 bases; nucleotides not matched to a gene: 9. The germline V gene has CDR1 SEHNR and CDR2 FQNEAQ (reference sequence). The CDR3 contains 16 residues. The CDR3 nucleotides are TGTGCCAGCAGCTTACTCTTCGGCCGGGGGGGAGAGACCCAGTACTTC. It yields the protein CASSLLFGRGGETQYF.

This clonotype was found a few times. The V and J genes are TRBV18 and TRBJ1-1; D gene uncertain. The length of the CDR3 is 16 residues. V was trimmed by 3 bases and J by 1 base, leaving 15 bases between them. The germline V gene encodes CDR1 KGHSH and CDR2 LQKENI. The CDR3 reads CASSPTQGGGNTEAFF. CDR3 in DNA: TGTGCCAGCTCACCGACTCAAGGCGGTGGGAACACTGAAGCTTTCTTT.

This clonotype was observed many times. The J gene is TRBJ2-1, the V gene TRBV20-1, with 9 nucleotides matching TRBD2. CDR1 is DFQATT and CDR2 is SNEGSKA in the germline V gene (reference sequence). The ends lost 3 bases at V and 9 bases at J; junction bases unmatched: 6. The CDR3 has 13 amino acids. The CDR3 DNA reads TGCAGTGCTAGTCCAGCGGGGGGTCCTGAGCAGTTCTTC. Translating gives CSASPAGGPEQFF.

This clonotype was found many times. The chain recombines TRBV25-1 with TRBJ2-3; 10 nucleotides agree with TRBD2. Germline V gene sequence: CDR1 MGHDK, CDR2 SYGVNS. The CDR3 is 17 amino acids. V lost 1 base and J lost 2; bases outside the gene matches: 6. The CDR3 region is CASSEWSSGGSTDTQYF. The CDR3 nucleotides read TGTGCCAGCAGTGAATGGTCTAGCGGGGGCTCCACAGATACGCAGTATTTT.

This sequence joins TRBV3-1 and TRBJ2-7, with TRBD1 as a possible D gene (6 bases). The CDR3 length is 15 residues. Germline V gene data show CDR1 as LGHDT and CDR2 as YNNKEL (reference sequence). The V gene lost 1 base and the J gene lost 4 bases, with 14 bases spanning the gap. As DNA, the CDR3 is TGTGCCAGCAGCCAAGGCGTCGGGACACTTTACGAGCAGTACTTC. Residues: CASSQGVGTLYEQYF.

This clonotype was detected ten times or more. The genes are TRBV12-3 or TRBV12-4 and TRBJ2-7; 9 bases map to TRBD2. V was clipped by 5 bases and J by 2 bases; unmatched bases: 7. The CDR3 extends over 15 amino acids. The CDR3 is CASSQLTSGPYEQYF. Written as DNA, the CDR3 is TGTGCCAGCAGTCAATTGACTAGCGGCCCCTACGAGCAGTACTTC.

This clonotype has more than one count but fewer than ten. The CDR3 loop reads CASSSPSTLSHYNEQFF. CDR3 bases: TGTGCCAGCAGCTCCCCCTCGACTCTTAGCCATTACAATGAGCAGTTCTTC. This chain uses TRBV7-8 with TRBJ2-1; no clear D. Trimming shortened V by 4 bases and J by 4 bases, and 20 bases separated the two germline ends. The CDR3 consists of 17 residues. Germline loops: CDR1 SGHVS, CDR2 FQNEAQ.

This chain joins TRBV18 and TRBJ2-1; no clear D. V dropped 3 bases and J dropped 6 bases, with 9 bases sitting between them. The germline CDR1 and CDR2 sequences are KGHSH and LQKENI. This CDR3 is built from 13 residues. Written as DNA, the CDR3 is TGTGCCAGCTCACCTCGAGTGTCCAATGAGCAGTTCTTC. Encoded protein: CASSPRVSNEQFF.

This clonotype has ten or more counts. The chain is built from TRBV7-9 and TRBJ2-3; D possibly corresponds to TRBD2 (6 bases). Trimming pared 4 bases from V and 0 bases from J, leaving 14 bases between. CDR1 and CDR2 from the germline V gene are SEHNR and FQNEAQ (reference sequence). The CDR3 contains 16 residues. The CDR3 region is CASSSRRTTSTDTQYF. The CDR3, as DNA: TGTGCCAGCAGCTCGAGGCGGACTACTAGCACAGATACGCAGTATTTT.

This clonotype was recorded many times. The rearrangement links TRBV6-1 to TRBJ1-4; no clear D gene. There are 16 residues in the CDR3. CDR1 is MNHNS and CDR2 is SASEGT in the germline V gene. The V gene lost 7 bases and the J gene lost 2 bases, with 17 bases spanning the gap. The CDR3 nucleotides are TGTGCCAGCACCGGACGCGGGTCGGGGACTAATGAAAAACTGTTTTTT. It yields the protein CASTGRGSGTNEKLFF.

The sample holds many counts of this clonotype. The chain has TRBV20-1 and TRBJ2-7; no definite D call. Germline CDR1 is DFQATT and CDR2 is SNEGSKA (reference sequence). The CDR3 extends over 13 amino acids. Deletions cut 4 bases from V and 5 bases from J, with 15 bases between. The CDR3 protein is CSAKISTPHEQYV. The CDR3 DNA reads as TGCAGTGCTAAGATATCGACTCCTCACGAGCAGTACGTC.

This clonotype was observed a handful of times. The rearrangement joins TRBV7-3 to TRBJ2-1; D call uncertain. The CDR3 extends over 14 amino acids. The V and J ends lost 1 base and 5 bases respectively, with 9 bases between them. Germline CDR1 reads SGHTA; CDR2 reads FQGTGA. The CDR3 sequence: CASSLMAGHNEQFF. The CDR3, as DNA: TGTGCCAGCAGCTTAATGGCAGGCCACAATGAGCAGTTCTTC.

V is TRBV5-1 and J is TRBJ2-5; D is perhaps TRBD2 (7 bases). The CDR3 extends over 17 amino acids. CDR1 is SGHRS and CDR2 is YFSETQ in the germline V gene. V shed 4 bases and J shed 4 bases, with 23 bases lying between them. The chain's CDR3 is CASSLSPRGGGGETQYF. The CDR3 region has the DNA TGCGCCAGCAGCCTCTCCCCGAGGGGGGGCGGGGGAGAGACCCAGTACTTC.

This clonotype was observed a handful of times. The rearrangement joins TRBV29-1 to TRBJ1-2; 8 bases fit TRBD1. Germline V gene lookup returns CDR1 SQVTM and CDR2 ANQGSEA. The CDR3 totals 13 residues. V lost 4 bases, J lost 4 bases, and 5 bases stayed unmatched. The CDR3 sequence: CSVARGPTYGYTF. CDR3 sequence (DNA): TGCAGCGTTGCCAGGGGGCCCACCTATGGCTACACCTTC. The whole variable domain, filled in from reference TRBV29-1 and TRBJ1-2, reads SAVISQKPSRDICQRGTSLTIQCQVDSQVTMMFWYRQQPGQSLTLIATANQGSEATYESGFVIDKFPISRPNLTFSTLTVSNMSPEDSSIYLCSVARGPTYGYTFGSGTRLTVV.